The T cell receptor beta chain described here comes from a study of blood T cell repertoires in COVID-19. Study-wide context: Samples representing acute and convalescent COVID-19 were sourced from the United States, Italy and Spain.

With 2 bases removed from V and 6 bases from J, the gap between germline ends came to 7 bases. Germline V gives CDR1 MDHEN, CDR2 SYDVKM. This CDR3 has 12 amino acids. Seattle participants joined during active infection and were tracked over time. Repertoires were generated with immunoSEQ multiplex PCR, while TCRdb's copy carries only in-frame clones and drops some. Of roughly 68,000 clones in the sample, approximately 85% are singletons; the top ten hold approximately 40%. Sequenced sample: peripheral blood. J is TRBJ2-5 and V is TRBV28; possible D gene TRBD1, 5 bases. This TCR came from a woman aged 55 to 70 with COVID-19, enrolled during active disease. The CDR3 protein is CASSLDRQTQYF. In DNA, the CDR3 is TGTGCCAGCAGTTTAGACAGACAGACCCAGTACTTC.